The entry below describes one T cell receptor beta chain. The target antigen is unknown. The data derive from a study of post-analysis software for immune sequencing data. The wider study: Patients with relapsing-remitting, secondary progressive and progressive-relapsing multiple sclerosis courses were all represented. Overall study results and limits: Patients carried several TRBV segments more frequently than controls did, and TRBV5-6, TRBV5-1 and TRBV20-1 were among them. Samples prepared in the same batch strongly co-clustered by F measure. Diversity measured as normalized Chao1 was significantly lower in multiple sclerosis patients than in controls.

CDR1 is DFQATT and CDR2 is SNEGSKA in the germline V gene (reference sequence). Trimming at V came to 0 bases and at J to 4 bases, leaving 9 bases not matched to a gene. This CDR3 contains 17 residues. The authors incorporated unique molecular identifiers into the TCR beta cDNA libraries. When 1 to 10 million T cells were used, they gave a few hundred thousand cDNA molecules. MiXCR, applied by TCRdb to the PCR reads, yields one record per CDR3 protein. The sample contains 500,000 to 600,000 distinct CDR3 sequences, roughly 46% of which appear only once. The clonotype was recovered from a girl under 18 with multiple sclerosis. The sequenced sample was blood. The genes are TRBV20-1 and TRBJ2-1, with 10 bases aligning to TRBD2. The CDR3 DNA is TGCAGTGCTAGAGATCGGAAGCGGGGGGGCCCTTACAATGAGCAGTTCTTC. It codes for CSARDRKRGGPYNEQFF.